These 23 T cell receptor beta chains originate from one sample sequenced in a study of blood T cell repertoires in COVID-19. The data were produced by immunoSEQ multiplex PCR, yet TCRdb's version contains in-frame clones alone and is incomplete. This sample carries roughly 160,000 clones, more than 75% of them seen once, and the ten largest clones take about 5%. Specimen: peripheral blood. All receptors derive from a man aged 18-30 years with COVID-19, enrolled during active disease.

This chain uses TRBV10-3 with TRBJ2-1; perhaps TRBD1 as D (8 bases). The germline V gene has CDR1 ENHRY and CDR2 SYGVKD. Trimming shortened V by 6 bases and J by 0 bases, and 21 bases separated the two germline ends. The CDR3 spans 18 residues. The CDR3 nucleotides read TGTGCCATCAGCCTGACAGGGGAGGGCGGGGGCTCCTACAATGAGCAGTTCTTC. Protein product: CAISLTGEGGGSYNEQFF.

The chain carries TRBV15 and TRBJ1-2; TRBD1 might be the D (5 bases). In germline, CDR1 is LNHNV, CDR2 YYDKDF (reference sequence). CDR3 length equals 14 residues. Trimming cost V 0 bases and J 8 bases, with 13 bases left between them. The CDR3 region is CATSRDPNWGGYTF. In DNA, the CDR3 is TGTGCCACCAGCAGAGATCCTAATTGGGGCGGCTACACCTTC.

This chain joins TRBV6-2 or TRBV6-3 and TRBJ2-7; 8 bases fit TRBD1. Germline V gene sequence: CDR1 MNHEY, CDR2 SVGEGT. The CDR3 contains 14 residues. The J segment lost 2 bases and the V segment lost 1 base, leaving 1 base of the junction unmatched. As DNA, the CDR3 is TGTGCCAGCAGTTACTGGACAGGGCCCTACGAGCAGTACTTC. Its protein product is CASSYWTGPYEQYF.

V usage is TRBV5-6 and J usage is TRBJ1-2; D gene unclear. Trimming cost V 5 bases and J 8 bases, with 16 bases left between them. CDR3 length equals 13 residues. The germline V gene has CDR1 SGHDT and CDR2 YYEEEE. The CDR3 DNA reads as TGTGCCAGCAGTTATACGTCTCGGTCGGGCTACACCTTC. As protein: CASSYTSRSGYTF.

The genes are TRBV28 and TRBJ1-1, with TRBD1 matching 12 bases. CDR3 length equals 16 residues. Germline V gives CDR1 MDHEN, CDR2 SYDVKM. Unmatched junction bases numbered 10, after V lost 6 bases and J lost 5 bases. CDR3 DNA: TGTGCCAGCAGGGATGGGGGGACAGGGGGCTTTACTGAAGCTTTCTTT. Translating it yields CASRDGGTGGFTEAFF.

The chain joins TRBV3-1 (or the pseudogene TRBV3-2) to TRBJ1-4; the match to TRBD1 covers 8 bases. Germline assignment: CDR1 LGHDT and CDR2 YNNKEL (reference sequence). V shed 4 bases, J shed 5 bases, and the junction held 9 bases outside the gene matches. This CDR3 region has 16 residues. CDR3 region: CASSPTRDRRNEKLFF. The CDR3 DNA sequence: TGTGCCAGCAGCCCCACCAGGGACAGGAGGAATGAAAAACTGTTTTTT.

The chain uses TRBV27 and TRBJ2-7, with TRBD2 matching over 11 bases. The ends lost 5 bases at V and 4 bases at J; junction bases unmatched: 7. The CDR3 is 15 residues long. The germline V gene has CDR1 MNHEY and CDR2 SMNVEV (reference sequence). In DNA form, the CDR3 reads TGTGCCAGCAGTCGGATAGCGGGAGGGCCTTACGAGCAGTACTTC. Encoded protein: CASSRIAGGPYEQYF.

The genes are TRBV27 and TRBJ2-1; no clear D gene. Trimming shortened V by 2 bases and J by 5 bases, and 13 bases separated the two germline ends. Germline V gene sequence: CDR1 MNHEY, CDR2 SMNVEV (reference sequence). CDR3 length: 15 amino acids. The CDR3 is CASSLVRVLNNEQFF. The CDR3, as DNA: TGTGCCAGCAGTTTAGTTCGGGTCCTTAACAATGAGCAGTTCTTC.

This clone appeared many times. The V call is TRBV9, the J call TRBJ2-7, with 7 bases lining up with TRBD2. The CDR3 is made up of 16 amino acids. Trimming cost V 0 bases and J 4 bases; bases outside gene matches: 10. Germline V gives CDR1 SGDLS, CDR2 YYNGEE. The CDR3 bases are TGTGCCAGCAGCGTAGAGGCGGGAGAGGTGGTGTACGAGCAGTACTTC. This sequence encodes CASSVEAGEVVYEQYF.

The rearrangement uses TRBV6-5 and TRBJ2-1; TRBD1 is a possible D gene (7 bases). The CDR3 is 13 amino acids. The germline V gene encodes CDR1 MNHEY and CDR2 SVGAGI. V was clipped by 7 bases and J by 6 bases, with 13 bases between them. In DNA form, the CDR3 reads TGTGCCAGCACCAGGGGGGCCCGCAATGAGCAGTTCTTC. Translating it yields CASTRGARNEQFF.

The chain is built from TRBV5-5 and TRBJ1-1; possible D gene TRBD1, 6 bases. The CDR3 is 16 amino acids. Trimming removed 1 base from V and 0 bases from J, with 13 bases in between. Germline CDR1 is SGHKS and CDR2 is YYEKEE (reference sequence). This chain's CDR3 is CASSLLQGVMNTEAFF. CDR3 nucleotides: TGTGCCAGCAGCTTGTTACAGGGCGTAATGAACACTGAAGCTTTCTTT.

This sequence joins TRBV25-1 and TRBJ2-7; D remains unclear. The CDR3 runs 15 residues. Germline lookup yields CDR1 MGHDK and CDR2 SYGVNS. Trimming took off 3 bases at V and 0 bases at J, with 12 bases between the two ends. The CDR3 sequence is CASSELLYGSYEQYF. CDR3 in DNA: TGTGCCAGCAGTGAGCTTCTCTACGGCTCCTACGAGCAGTACTTC.

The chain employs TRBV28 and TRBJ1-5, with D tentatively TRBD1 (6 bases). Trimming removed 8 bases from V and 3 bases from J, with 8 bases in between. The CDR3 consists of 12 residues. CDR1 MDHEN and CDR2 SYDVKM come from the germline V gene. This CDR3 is CASWGPNQPQHF. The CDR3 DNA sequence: TGTGCCAGCTGGGGGCCCAATCAGCCCCAGCATTTT.

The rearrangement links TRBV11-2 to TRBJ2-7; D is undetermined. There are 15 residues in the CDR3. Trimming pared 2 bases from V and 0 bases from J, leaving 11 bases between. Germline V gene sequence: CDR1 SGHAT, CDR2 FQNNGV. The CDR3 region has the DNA TGTGCCAGCAGCTTAAGAGTTAAAAGCTCCTACGAGCAGTACTTC. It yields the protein CASSLRVKSSYEQYF.

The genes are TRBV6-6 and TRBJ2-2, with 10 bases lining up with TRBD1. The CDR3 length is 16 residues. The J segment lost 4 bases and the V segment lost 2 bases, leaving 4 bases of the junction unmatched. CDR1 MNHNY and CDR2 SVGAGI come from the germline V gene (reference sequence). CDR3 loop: CASSYAGTGATGELFF. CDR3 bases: TGTGCCAGCAGTTACGCCGGGACAGGGGCCACCGGGGAGCTGTTTTTT.

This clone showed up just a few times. The CDR3 DNA reads TGTGCCAGCAGTTTACGTAGCCTAGCGGGAACCGGGGAGCTGTTTTTT. Its protein is CASSLRSLAGTGELFF. The chain employs TRBV28 and TRBJ2-2; 9 nucleotides match TRBD2. This CDR3 has 16 amino acids. Unmatched junction bases numbered 6, after V lost 2 bases and J lost 5 bases. Germline-derived CDR1 and CDR2 are MDHEN and SYDVKM.

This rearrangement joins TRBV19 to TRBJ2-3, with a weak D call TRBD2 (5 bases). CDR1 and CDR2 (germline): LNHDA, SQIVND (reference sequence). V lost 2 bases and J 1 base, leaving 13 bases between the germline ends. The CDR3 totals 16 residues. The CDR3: CASSIPRDGGTDTQYF. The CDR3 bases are TGTGCCAGTAGTATACCCCGGGATGGGGGCACAGATACGCAGTATTTT.

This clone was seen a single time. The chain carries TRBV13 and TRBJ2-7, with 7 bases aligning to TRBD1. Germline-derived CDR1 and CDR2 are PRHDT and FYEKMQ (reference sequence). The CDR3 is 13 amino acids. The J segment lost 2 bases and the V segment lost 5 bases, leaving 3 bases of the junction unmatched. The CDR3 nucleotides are TGTGCCAGCAGCAAGCAGGGGGCCTACGAGCAGTACTTC. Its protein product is CASSKQGAYEQYF.

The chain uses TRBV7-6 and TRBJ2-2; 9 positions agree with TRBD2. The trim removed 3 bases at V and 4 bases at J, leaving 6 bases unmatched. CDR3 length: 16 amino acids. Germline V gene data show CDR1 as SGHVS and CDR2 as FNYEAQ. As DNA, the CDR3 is TGTGCCAGCAGCTTTTCTCGCGGGAGGGGCACCGGGGAGCTGTTTTTT. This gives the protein CASSFSRGRGTGELFF. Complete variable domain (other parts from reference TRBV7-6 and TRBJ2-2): GAGVSQSPRYKVTKRGQDVALRCDPISGHVSLYWYRQALGQGPEFLTYFNYEAQQDKSGLPNDRFSAERPEGSISTLTIQRTEQRDSAMYRCASSFSRGRGTGELFFGEGSRLTVL.

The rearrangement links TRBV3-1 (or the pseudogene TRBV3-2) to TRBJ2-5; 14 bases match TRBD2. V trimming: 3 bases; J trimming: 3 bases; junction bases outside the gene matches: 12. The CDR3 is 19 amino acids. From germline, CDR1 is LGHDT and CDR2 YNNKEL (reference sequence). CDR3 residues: CASSHPLSTGLAGEETQYF. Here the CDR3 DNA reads TGTGCCAGCAGCCACCCCCTCTCCACGGGACTAGCGGGAGAAGAGACCCAGTACTTC.

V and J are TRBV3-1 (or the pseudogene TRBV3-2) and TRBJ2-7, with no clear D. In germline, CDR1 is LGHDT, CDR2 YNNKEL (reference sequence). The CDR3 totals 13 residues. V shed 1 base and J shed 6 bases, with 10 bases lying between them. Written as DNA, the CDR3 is TGTGCCAGCAGCCAAGTGTGGGCAGCCGAGCAGTACTTC. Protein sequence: CASSQVWAAEQYF.

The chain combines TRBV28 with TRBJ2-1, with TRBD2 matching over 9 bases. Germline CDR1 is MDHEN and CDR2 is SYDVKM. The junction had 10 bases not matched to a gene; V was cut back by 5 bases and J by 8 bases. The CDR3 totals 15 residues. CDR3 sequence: CASSVTGGRADEQFF. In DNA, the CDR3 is TGTGCCAGCAGTGTGACGGGCGGGAGGGCTGATGAGCAGTTCTTC.

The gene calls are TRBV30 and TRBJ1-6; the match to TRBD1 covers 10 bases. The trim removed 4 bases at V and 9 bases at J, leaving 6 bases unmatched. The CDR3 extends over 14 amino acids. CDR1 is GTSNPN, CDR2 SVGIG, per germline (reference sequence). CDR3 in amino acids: CAWNRDRGVSPLHF. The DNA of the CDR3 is TGTGCCTGGAACCGGGACAGGGGTGTTTCACCCCTCCACTTT.